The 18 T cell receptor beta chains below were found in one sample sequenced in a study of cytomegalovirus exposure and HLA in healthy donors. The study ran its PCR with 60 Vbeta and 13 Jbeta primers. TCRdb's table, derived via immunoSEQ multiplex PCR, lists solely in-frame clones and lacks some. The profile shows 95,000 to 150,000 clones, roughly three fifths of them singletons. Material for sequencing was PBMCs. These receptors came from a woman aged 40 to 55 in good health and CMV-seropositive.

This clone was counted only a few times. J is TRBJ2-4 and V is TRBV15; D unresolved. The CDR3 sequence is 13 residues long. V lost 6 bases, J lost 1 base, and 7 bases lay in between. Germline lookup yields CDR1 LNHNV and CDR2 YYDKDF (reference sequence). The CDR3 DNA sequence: TGTGCCACCAGGTCCAGTGCCAAAAACATTCAGTACTTC. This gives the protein CATRSSAKNIQYF.

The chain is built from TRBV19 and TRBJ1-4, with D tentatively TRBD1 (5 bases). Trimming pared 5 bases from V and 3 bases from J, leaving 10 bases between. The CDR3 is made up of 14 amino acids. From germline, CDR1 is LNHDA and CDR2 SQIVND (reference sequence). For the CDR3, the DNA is TGTGCCAGTAGTTTCAGGGAGGCTAATGAAAAACTGTTTTTT. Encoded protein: CASSFREANEKLFF.

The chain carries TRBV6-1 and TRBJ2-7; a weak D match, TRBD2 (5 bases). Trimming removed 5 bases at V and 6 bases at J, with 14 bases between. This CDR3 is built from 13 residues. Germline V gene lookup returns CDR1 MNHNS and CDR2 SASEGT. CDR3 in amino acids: CASSPSPPGEQYF. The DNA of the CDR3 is TGTGCCAGCAGTCCTAGCCCCCCGGGCGAGCAGTACTTC.

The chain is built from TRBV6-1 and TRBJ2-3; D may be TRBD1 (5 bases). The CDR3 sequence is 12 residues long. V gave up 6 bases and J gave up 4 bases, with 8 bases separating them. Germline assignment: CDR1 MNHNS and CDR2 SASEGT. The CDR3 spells CASSSRADTQYF. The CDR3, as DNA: TGTGCCAGCAGCTCCAGGGCAGATACGCAGTATTTT.

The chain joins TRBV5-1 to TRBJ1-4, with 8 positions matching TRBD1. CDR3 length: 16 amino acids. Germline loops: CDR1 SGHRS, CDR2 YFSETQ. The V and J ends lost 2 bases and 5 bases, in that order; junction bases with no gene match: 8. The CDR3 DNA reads TGCGCCAGCAGCTTCGGACAGGGAGGTTCGAATGAAAAACTGTTTTTT. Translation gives CASSFGQGGSNEKLFF.

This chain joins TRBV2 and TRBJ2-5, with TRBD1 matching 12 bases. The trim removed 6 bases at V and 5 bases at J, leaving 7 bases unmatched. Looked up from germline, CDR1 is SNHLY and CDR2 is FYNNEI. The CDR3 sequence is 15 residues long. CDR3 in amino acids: CASRWDRGRGETQYF. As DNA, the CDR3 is TGTGCCAGCAGATGGGACAGGGGGCGGGGGGAGACCCAGTACTTC.

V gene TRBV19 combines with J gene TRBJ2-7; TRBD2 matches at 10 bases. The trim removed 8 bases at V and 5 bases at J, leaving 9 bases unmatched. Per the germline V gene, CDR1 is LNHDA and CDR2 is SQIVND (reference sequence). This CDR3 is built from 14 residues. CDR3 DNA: TGTGCCAGTCGGAGCGGGAGGGCTTCCCACGAGCAGTACTTC. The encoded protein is CASRSGRASHEQYF.

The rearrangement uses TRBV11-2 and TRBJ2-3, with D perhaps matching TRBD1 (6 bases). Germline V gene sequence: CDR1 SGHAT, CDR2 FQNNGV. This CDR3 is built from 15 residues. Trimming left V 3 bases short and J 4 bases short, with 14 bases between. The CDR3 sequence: CASSFSGDGSDTQYF. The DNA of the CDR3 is TGTGCCAGCAGCTTCTCAGGGGACGGTTCAGATACGCAGTATTTT.

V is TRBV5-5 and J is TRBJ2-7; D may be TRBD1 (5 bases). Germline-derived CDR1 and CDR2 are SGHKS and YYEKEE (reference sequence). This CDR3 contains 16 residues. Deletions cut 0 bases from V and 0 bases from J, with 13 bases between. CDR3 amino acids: CASSLGAGIFSYEQYF. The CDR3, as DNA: TGTGCCAGCAGCTTGGGGGCAGGGATATTCTCCTACGAGCAGTACTTC.

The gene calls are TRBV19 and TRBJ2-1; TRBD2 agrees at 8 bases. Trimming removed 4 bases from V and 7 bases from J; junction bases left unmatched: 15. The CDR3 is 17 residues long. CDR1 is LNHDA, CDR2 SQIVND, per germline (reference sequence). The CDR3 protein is CASSKSPLPGGGNEQFF. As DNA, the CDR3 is TGTGCCAGTAGTAAATCCCCTCTACCGGGAGGGGGGAATGAGCAGTTCTTC.

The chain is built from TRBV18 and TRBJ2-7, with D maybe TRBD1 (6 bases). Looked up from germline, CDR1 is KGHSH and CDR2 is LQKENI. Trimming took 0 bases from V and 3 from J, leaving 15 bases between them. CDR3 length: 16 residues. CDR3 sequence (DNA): TGTGCCAGCTCACCACCTCCACAGGGCGAGGTCTACGAGCAGTACTTC. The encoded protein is CASSPPPQGEVYEQYF. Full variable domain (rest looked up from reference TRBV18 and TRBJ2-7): NAGVMQNPRHLVRRRGQEARLRCSPMKGHSHVYWYRQLPEEGLKFMVYLQKENIIDESGMPKERFSAEFPKEGPSILRIQQVVRGDSAAYFCASSPPPQGEVYEQYFGPGTRLTVT.

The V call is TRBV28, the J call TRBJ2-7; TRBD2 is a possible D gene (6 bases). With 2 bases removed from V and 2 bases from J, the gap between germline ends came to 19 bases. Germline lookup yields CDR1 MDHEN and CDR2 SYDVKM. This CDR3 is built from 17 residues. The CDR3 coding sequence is TGTGCCAGCAGTTTAGCCCCGTTGGCGGGATTAACCTACGAGCAGTACTTC. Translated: CASSLAPLAGLTYEQYF.

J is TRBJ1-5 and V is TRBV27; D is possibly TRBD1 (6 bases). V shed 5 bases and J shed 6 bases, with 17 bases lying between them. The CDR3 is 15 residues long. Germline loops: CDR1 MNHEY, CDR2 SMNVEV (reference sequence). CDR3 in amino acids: CASSLKTGGRQPQHF. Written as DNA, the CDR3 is TGTGCCAGCAGTCTTAAGACAGGAGGACGTCAGCCCCAGCATTTT.

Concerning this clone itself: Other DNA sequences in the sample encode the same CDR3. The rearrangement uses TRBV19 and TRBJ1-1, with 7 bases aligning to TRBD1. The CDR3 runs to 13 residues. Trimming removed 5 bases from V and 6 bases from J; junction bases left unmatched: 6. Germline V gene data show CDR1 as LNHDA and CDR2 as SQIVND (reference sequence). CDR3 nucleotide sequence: TGTGCCAGTAGTGCTCGACAGGGATCTGAAGCTTTCTTT. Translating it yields CASSARQGSEAFF.

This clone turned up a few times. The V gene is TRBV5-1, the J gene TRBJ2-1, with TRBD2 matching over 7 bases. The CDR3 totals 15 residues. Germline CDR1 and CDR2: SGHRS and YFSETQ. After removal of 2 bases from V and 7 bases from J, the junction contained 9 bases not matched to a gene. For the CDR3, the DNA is TGCGCCAGCAGCTTTGGGGAGGGCCGAGGGAATGAGCAGTTCTTC. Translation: CASSFGEGRGNEQFF. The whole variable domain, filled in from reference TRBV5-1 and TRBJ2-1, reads KAGVTQTPRYLIKTRGQQVTLSCSPISGHRSVSWYQQTPGQGLQFLFEYFSETQRNKGNFPGRFSGRQFSNSRSEMNVSTLELGDSALYLCASSFGEGRGNEQFFGPGTRLTVL.

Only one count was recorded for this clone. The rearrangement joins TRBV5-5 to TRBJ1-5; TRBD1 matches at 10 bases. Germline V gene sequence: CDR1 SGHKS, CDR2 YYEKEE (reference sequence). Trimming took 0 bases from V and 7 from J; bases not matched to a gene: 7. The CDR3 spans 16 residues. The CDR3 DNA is TGTGCCAGCAGCTTGGAGGCCCCGGACAGGGGGCAGCCCCAGCATTTT. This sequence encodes CASSLEAPDRGQPQHF.

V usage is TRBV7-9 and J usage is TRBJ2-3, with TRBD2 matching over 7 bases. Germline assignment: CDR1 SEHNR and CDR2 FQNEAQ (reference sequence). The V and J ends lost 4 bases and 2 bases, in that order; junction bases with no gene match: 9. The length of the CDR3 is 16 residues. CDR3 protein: CASSSLWSGDTDTQYF. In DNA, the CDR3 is TGTGCCAGCAGCTCCCTTTGGAGCGGGGACACAGATACGCAGTATTTT.

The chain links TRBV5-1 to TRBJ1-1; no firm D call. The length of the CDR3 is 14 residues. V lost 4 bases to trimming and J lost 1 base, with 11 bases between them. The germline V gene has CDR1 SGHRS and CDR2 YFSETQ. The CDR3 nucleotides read TGCGCCAGCAGCCCGATGGGAGCGAACACTGAAGCTTTCTTT. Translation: CASSPMGANTEAFF.